This T cell receptor (beta chain) appears in the sequencing data of a study of beta chain features in type 1 diabetes. Across the study: Sorted cells numbering some 110 million were examined across all samples. General study points: Relative to healthy donors, patients appeared to have naive, central memory and Treg TCRB repertoires that were more similar. cDNA sequencing could over-represent cells with high TCR expression. Moderate but significant shortening of TCRB CDR3s was recorded in all four CD4+ subsets from Type 1 diabetes patients.

The authors reverse transcribed all of the isolated RNA, so sequencing captured expressed TCRB transcripts. Generated by immunoSEQ multiplex PCR, the TCRdb table keeps only in-frame clones and is missing some. Here the sample spans about 260,000 clones, around 22% being singletons. This clone was seen a few times. Its antigen is as yet unknown. The sequencing input was naive CD4+ T cells from blood. The receptor comes from a woman under 40 with type 1 diabetes.

The CDR3 sequence: CASSPQGYGYTF. Here the CDR3 DNA reads TGTGCCAGCAGTCCGCAGGGGTATGGCTACACCTTC. The genes are TRBV2 and TRBJ1-2, with D maybe TRBD1 (6 bases). V gave up 5 bases and J gave up 5 bases, with 9 bases separating them. The germline V gene has CDR1 SNHLY and CDR2 FYNNEI. This CDR3 is 12 amino acids long.